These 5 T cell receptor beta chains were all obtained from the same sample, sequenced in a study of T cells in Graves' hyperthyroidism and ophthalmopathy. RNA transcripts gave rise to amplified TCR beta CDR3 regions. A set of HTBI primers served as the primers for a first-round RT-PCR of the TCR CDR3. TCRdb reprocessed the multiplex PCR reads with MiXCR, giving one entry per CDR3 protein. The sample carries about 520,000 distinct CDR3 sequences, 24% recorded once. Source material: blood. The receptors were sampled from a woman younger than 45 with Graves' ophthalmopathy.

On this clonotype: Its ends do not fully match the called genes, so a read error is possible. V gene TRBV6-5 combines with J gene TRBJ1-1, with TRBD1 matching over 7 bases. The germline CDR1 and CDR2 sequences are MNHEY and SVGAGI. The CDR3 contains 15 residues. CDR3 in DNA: TGTGCCAGCAGTTACCCGGGACAGCTGAACACTGAATCTTTCTTT. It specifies CASSYPGQLNTESFF.

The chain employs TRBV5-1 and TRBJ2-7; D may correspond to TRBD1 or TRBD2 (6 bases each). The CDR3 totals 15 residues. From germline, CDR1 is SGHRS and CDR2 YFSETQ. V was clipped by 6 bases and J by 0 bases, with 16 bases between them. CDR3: CASNPSGASSYEQYF. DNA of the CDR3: TGCGCCAGCAACCCTTCGGGGGCTAGCTCCTACGAGCAGTACTTC.

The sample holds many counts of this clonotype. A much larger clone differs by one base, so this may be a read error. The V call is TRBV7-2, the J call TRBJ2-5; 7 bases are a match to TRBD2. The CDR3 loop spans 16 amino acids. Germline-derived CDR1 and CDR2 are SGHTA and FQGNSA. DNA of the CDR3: TGTGCCGGCAGCTTAGAAGGGACTATTAAACAAGAGACCCAGTACTTC. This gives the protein CAGSLEGTIKQETQYF.

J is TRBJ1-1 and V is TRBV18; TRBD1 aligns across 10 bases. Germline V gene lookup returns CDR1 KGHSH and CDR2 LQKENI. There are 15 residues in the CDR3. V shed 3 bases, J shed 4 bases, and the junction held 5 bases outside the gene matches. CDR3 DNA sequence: TGTGCCAGCTCACCCGAGACAGGGGGCTTCACTGAAGCTTTCTTT. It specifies CASSPETGGFTEAFF.

The CDR3, as DNA: TGTGCCAGCAGCTTGGACAGTTTGGAGACTGAAGCTTTCTTT. Its translation: CASSLDSLETEAFF. The chain uses TRBV5-5 and TRBJ1-1; D remains unclear. Germline CDR1 is SGHKS and CDR2 is YYEKEE (reference sequence). V was shortened by 0 bases and J by 5 bases, with 11 bases between the two germline ends. The CDR3 covers 14 residues.